The 32 T cell receptor beta chains below come from one sample, sequenced in a study of blood T cell repertoires in COVID-19 (dated by TCRdb to the early 2020s). Library construction relied on the immunoSEQ multiplex PCR assay. As stored in TCRdb, this immuneACCESS dataset retains in-frame rearrangements with V and J assigned. A fraction of the clones does not appear; measured against another copy, unresolved V genes explain less than half of the discrepancy, and the remainder lacks a known reason. This sample gives roughly 13,000 clones in total; around 91% of them show up just once. Jointly, the top ten make up less than 3.5% of the sample. The specimen was peripheral blood. The receptor set was obtained from a human donor in a cohort sampled during active COVID-19.

This clone was seen a handful of times. The chain carries TRBV27 and TRBJ2-1; D is unclear. The CDR3 is 14 residues long. The germline V and J ends were trimmed by 6 bases and 6 bases, with 15 bases remaining between them. The germline gives CDR1 MNHEY, CDR2 SMNVEV (reference sequence). The CDR3 is CASSLDLITNEQFF. CDR3 DNA sequence: TGTGCCAGCAGCCTAGATCTTATCACCAATGAGCAGTTCTTC.

This chain uses TRBV12-3 or TRBV12-4 with TRBJ1-6; 7 nucleotides match TRBD1. V lost 7 bases and J lost 8; bases outside the gene matches: 5. The CDR3 is 13 residues long. In DNA, the CDR3 is TGTGCCAGCACAAGGGGGCATGATTCACCCCTCCACTTT. It encodes CASTRGHDSPLHF.

V gene TRBV29-1 combines with J gene TRBJ2-1; 7 nucleotides line up with TRBD2. CDR1 and CDR2 from the germline V gene are SQVTM and ANQGSEA. The CDR3 spans 11 residues. V shed 3 bases, J shed 10 bases, and the junction held 3 bases outside the gene matches. As DNA, the CDR3 is TGCAGCGTTGACCGGGGAGGGGAGCAGTTCTTC. Translation gives CSVDRGGEQFF.

The CDR3 nucleotides read TGTGCCAGTAGTATTGGGGGCGGCCAGCCCCAGCATTTT. Amino acids: CASSIGGGQPQHF. V and J are TRBV19 and TRBJ1-5; tentative D call: TRBD1 (6 bases). The V end was cut by 3 bases, the J end by 7 bases, with 10 bases between. This CDR3 is 13 amino acids long. The germline gives CDR1 LNHDA, CDR2 SQIVND (reference sequence).

DNA for the CDR3: TGTGCCAGTAGTACGCCGCAGTCAGGGCACGATGGCTACACCTTC. This translates into CASSTPQSGHDGYTF. V usage is TRBV19 and J usage is TRBJ1-2; perhaps TRBD1 as D (5 bases). The ends were cut back, 4 bases at V and 6 bases at J, with 18 bases in the middle. This CDR3 region has 15 residues. Germline-derived CDR1 and CDR2 are LNHDA and SQIVND (reference sequence).

This rearrangement joins TRBV30 to TRBJ1-4; 7 nucleotides line up with TRBD1. J gave up 3 bases and V 5 bases, and 6 bases lay outside the gene matches. The germline gives CDR1 GTSNPN, CDR2 SVGIG (reference sequence). The CDR3 is made up of 14 amino acids. The CDR3 here is CAWSRDSANEKLFF. As DNA, the CDR3 is TGTGCCTGGTCTCGGGACAGCGCTAATGAAAAACTGTTTTTT.

The rearrangement links TRBV28 to TRBJ1-3; tentative D call: TRBD1 (6 bases). CDR3 length equals 15 residues. Trimming left V 4 bases short and J 1 base short, with 11 bases between. Germline V gene lookup returns CDR1 MDHEN and CDR2 SYDVKM. The CDR3 reads CASSSGQMSGNTIYF. Here the CDR3 DNA reads TGTGCCAGCAGTTCCGGACAGATGTCTGGAAACACCATATATTTT.

The rearrangement uses TRBV4-2 and TRBJ2-2; perhaps TRBD1 as D (6 bases). V lost 3 bases, J lost 1 base, and 9 bases lay in between. Germline V gives CDR1 LGHNA, CDR2 YNFKEQ. The CDR3 runs 15 residues. CDR3 coding DNA: TGTGCCAGCAGCCATCCGGGACAGAACACCGGGGAGCTGTTTTTT. Translating it yields CASSHPGQNTGELFF.

The chain recombines TRBV21-1 with TRBJ2-1; the table's D gene call, TRBD2, was not cross checked with the DNA. TRBV21-1 is flagged as a pseudogene. The CDR3 spans 16 residues. The CDR3 region has the DNA TGTGCCAGCAGCAGAGGGACTAGCGGTGCCTACAATGAGCAGTTCTTC. Translation: CASSRGTSGAYNEQFF.

The V call is TRBV18, the J call TRBJ1-1; a weak D match, TRBD1 (5 bases). The germline gives CDR1 KGHSH, CDR2 LQKENI. The ends were cut back, 3 bases at V and 0 bases at J, with 14 bases in the middle. The CDR3 sequence is 16 residues long. CDR3 nucleotide sequence: TGTGCCAGCTCACCTCCCGGGGGGAACATGAACACTGAAGCTTTCTTT. This encodes CASSPPGGNMNTEAFF.

A remark on this clone: Compared with germline, one end of the junction differs, possibly owing to a read error. This rearrangement joins TRBV5-1 to TRBJ2-1; D gene ambiguous. CDR3 length: 13 residues. Germline values: CDR1 SGHRS, CDR2 YFSETQ. CDR3 protein: CASTSSSHNEQFF. CDR3 sequence (DNA): TGCGCCAGCACTTCCTCCTCCCACAATGAGCAGTTCTTC.

The CDR3: CASGTSPSYEQYF. The CDR3 nucleotides read TGTGCCAGCGGGACTAGTCCCTCCTACGAGCAGTACTTC. The chain has TRBV2 and TRBJ2-7; 8 nucleotides align to TRBD2. The V and J ends lost 8 bases and 0 bases, in that order; junction bases with no gene match: 3. CDR3 length: 13 residues. Germline values: CDR1 SNHLY, CDR2 FYNNEI.

This clone showed up just once. The chain uses TRBV28 and TRBJ1-1, with TRBD1 as a possible D gene (5 bases). Germline CDR1 reads MDHEN; CDR2 reads SYDVKM. This CDR3 contains 16 residues. V lost 6 bases and J lost 5, with 22 bases in between. CDR3 region: CASSFGGRGIETEAFF. The DNA of the CDR3 is TGTGCCAGCAGCTTTGGTGGTCGGGGGATTGAGACTGAAGCTTTCTTT.

The V call is TRBV4-2, the J call TRBJ2-3; possibly TRBD2 for D (6 bases). The CDR3 consists of 14 residues. Germline V gives CDR1 LGHNA, CDR2 YNFKEQ. Trimming removed 3 bases at V and 0 bases at J, with 7 bases between. CDR3 DNA: TGTGCCAGCAGCCACGGGGGAAGCACAGATACGCAGTATTTT. As protein: CASSHGGSTDTQYF.

The rearrangement joins TRBV18 to TRBJ2-5, with TRBD1 identical over 8 bases. Per germline, CDR1 KGHSH and CDR2 LQKENI. J gave up 5 bases and V 2 bases, and 7 bases lay outside the gene matches. This CDR3 region has 15 residues. DNA of the CDR3: TGTGCCAGCTCACCAACCAGGGGGCAACAGGAGACCCAGTACTTC. It specifies CASSPTRGQQETQYF.

The chain has TRBV6-5 and TRBJ2-2; D gene unclear. Germline loops: CDR1 MNHEY, CDR2 SVGAGI. The CDR3 covers 13 residues. Trimming cost V 7 bases and J 5 bases, with 11 bases left between them. CDR3 DNA: TGTGCCAGCACAGGCAGCCCGACCGGGGAGCTGTTTTTT. It translates to CASTGSPTGELFF.

The rearrangement joins TRBV6-6 to TRBJ2-1, with D hard to call. There are 15 residues in the CDR3. Germline V lookup: CDR1 MNHNY, CDR2 SVGAGI (reference sequence). The V gene lost 0 bases and the J gene lost 3 bases, with 9 bases spanning the gap. CDR3 sequence reads: CASSYSNGGYNEQFF. The CDR3 DNA is TGTGCCAGCAGTTACTCGAACGGCGGCTACAATGAGCAGTTCTTC.

This chain uses TRBV13 with TRBJ2-1; 10 nucleotides line up with TRBD2. The CDR3 covers 15 residues. Unmatched junction bases numbered 5, after V lost 0 bases and J lost 9 bases. Per germline, CDR1 PRHDT and CDR2 FYEKMQ (reference sequence). CDR3 sequence: CASSLGLLAGSEQFF. DNA for the CDR3: TGTGCCAGCAGCTTAGGATTACTAGCGGGGTCTGAGCAGTTCTTC.

The J gene is TRBJ2-7, the V gene TRBV18, with TRBD1 matching over 8 bases. The trim removed 2 bases at V and 0 bases at J, leaving 3 bases unmatched. This CDR3 has 15 residues. CDR1 and CDR2 (germline): KGHSH, LQKENI. The CDR3 is CASSPGTGDSYEQYF. The DNA of the CDR3 is TGTGCCAGCTCACCAGGGACAGGAGACTCCTACGAGCAGTACTTC.

The rearrangement joins TRBV5-4 to TRBJ2-1; TRBD2 aligns across 8 bases. Losses at the gene ends were 1 base for V and 9 bases for J; bases not matched to a gene: 12. The CDR3 runs to 16 residues. Germline V gives CDR1 SGHNT, CDR2 YYREEE (reference sequence). The CDR3 protein is CASSLPVAGGITEQFF. The CDR3 coding sequence is TGTGCCAGCAGCTTGCCGGTGGCGGGGGGCATAACTGAGCAGTTCTTC.

This rearrangement joins TRBV18 to TRBJ2-6; TRBD1 matches 7 bases. Per the germline V gene, CDR1 is KGHSH and CDR2 is LQKENI. After removal of 4 bases from V and 0 bases from J, the junction contained 6 bases not matched to a gene. The CDR3 runs 17 residues. CDR3 coding DNA: TGTGCCAGCTCACTTCAAACAGGGGTCTCTGGGGCCAACGTCCTGACTTTC. Amino acid sequence: CASSLQTGVSGANVLTF.

The chain recombines TRBV10-3 with TRBJ1-4, with 9 bases matching TRBD1. CDR3 size: 18 residues. The V gene's germline CDR1 is ENHRY and CDR2 SYGVKD. The V segment lost 3 bases and the J segment 4 bases; nucleotides outside the gene matches: 12. The CDR3 nucleotides read TGTGCCATCAGTGACGGACAGGGGATAGAGCCGGGTAATGAAAAACTGTTTTTT. Amino acids: CAISDGQGIEPGNEKLFF.

The chain recombines TRBV6-5 with TRBJ2-7; weak D call: TRBD1 (6 bases). CDR1 is MNHEY, CDR2 SVGAGI, per germline. V gave up 0 bases and J gave up 1 base, with 13 bases separating them. The CDR3 sequence is 16 residues long. The CDR3 reads CASSYSAGATSYEQYF. Here the CDR3 DNA reads TGTGCCAGCAGTTACTCGGCAGGGGCGACTTCCTACGAGCAGTACTTC.

CDR3 amino acids: CATSDPGTGNYNEQFF. The CDR3 bases are TGTGCCACCAGTGATCCCGGGACAGGAAACTACAATGAGCAGTTCTTC. The V and J genes are TRBV24-1 and TRBJ2-1, with 8 positions matching TRBD1. This CDR3 is 16 amino acids long. Germline-derived CDR1 and CDR2 are KGHDR and SFDVKD. The junction had 6 bases not matched to a gene; V was cut back by 3 bases and J by 3 bases.

This clone showed up just once. This chain uses TRBV3-1 (or the pseudogene TRBV3-2) with TRBJ2-5; 10 bases are shared with TRBD1. Losses at the gene ends were 4 bases for V and 10 bases for J; bases not matched to a gene: 12. Germline V gene data show CDR1 as LGHDT and CDR2 as YNNKEL (reference sequence). CDR3 length: 15 amino acids. The CDR3 region has the DNA TGTGCCAGCAGCCCGACCGGACAGGGGGTACGGGACCAGTACTTC. It is translated as CASSPTGQGVRDQYF.

This rearrangement joins TRBV15 to TRBJ2-7, with no clear D. The CDR3 is 12 amino acids. Trimming shortened V by 0 bases and J by 8 bases, and 8 bases separated the two germline ends. In germline, CDR1 is LNHNV, CDR2 YYDKDF (reference sequence). Here the CDR3 reads CATSREPEKQYF. DNA of the CDR3: TGTGCCACCAGCAGAGAGCCTGAGAAGCAGTACTTC.

This chain joins TRBV5-4 and TRBJ2-7; weak D call: TRBD2 (7 bases). This CDR3 has 15 amino acids. The V and J ends lost 0 bases and 2 bases respectively, with 12 bases between them. CDR1 is SGHNT, CDR2 YYREEE, per germline (reference sequence). The CDR3 DNA is TGTGCCAGCAGCTTGGAGGGGGGGGGAACCTACGAGCAGTACTTC. It translates to CASSLEGGGTYEQYF.

The chain joins TRBV10-2 to TRBJ2-1; 11 bases fit TRBD2. Germline CDR1 and CDR2: WSHSY and SAAADI. There are 14 residues in the CDR3. Trimming removed 7 bases from V and 7 bases from J; junction bases left unmatched: 6. The CDR3: CASKLAGVDNEQFF. The CDR3 nucleotides are TGCGCCAGCAAACTAGCGGGAGTAGATAATGAGCAGTTCTTC.

The chain links TRBV12-3 or TRBV12-4 to TRBJ2-7; D unresolved. The V end was cut by 10 bases, the J end by 0 bases, with 13 bases between. This CDR3 is built from 13 residues. The DNA of the CDR3 is TGTGCCACCGGTAACAGAGTCTCCTACGAGCAGTACTTC. It is translated as CATGNRVSYEQYF.

The V gene is TRBV20-1, the J gene TRBJ1-4, with D unresolved. CDR3 length: 10 residues. Trimming pared 6 bases from V and 4 bases from J, leaving 3 bases between. Germline loops: CDR1 DFQATT, CDR2 SNEGSKA (reference sequence). The CDR3 bases are TGCAGTGCCGTTAATGAAAAACTGTTTTTT. Its translation is CSAVNEKLFF.

The chain links TRBV6-2 or TRBV6-3 to TRBJ2-1, with 8 positions matching TRBD1. The V segment lost 5 bases and the J segment 8 bases; nucleotides outside the gene matches: 11. CDR1 is MNHEY and CDR2 is SVGEGT in the germline V gene. CDR3 size: 15 residues. CDR3 nucleotides: TGTGCCAGCAGTGGCCGGGACAGGAAATTGGATGAGCAGTTCTTC. This gives the protein CASSGRDRKLDEQFF.

This chain links TRBV12-3 or TRBV12-4 with TRBJ1-5; D remains unclear. Trimming pared 3 bases from V and 7 bases from J, leaving 4 bases between. This CDR3 has 11 residues. Here the CDR3 DNA reads TGTGCCAGCAGTTTTGGCCAGCCCCAGCATTTT. Translation: CASSFGQPQHF.